This T cell receptor (beta chain) is drawn from a study of memory CD4+ T cells and cytomegalovirus serostatus. Study-level results: Median bootstrapped AUC for CMV status was about 0.94 originally, just under 0.93 US-trained.

Single viable CD3+CD4+CD8-CD45RO+ cells were sorted as the memory CD4+ T cells. Details on this clone: Its target is unknown.

Authors' processing steps: Out-of-frame sequences were removed, leaving 2,204,828 distinct TCRbeta sequences. The protocol was immunoSEQ multiplex PCR, while the TCRdb copy is restricted to in-frame clones and leaves out a portion. V and J calls and clone size are copied from that table; D and trimming were computed from the DNA. The repertoire holds 40,000 to 50,000 clones, roughly 78% seen once, with 0.9% to 0.95% in the top ten. The origin of this receptor is an adult in good health and CMV-seronegative. Material: memory CD4+ T cells from blood.

CDR3 nucleotide sequence: TGCGCCAGCAGCTTGGCCCCGCAGGGGAATAATTCACCCCTCCACTTT. This codes for CASSLAPQGNNSPLHF. The chain uses TRBV5-1 and TRBJ1-6; maybe TRBD1 (6 bases). CDR1 SGHRS and CDR2 YFSETQ come from the germline V gene. V shed 0 bases and J shed 5 bases, with 12 bases lying between them. This CDR3 is 16 amino acids long.